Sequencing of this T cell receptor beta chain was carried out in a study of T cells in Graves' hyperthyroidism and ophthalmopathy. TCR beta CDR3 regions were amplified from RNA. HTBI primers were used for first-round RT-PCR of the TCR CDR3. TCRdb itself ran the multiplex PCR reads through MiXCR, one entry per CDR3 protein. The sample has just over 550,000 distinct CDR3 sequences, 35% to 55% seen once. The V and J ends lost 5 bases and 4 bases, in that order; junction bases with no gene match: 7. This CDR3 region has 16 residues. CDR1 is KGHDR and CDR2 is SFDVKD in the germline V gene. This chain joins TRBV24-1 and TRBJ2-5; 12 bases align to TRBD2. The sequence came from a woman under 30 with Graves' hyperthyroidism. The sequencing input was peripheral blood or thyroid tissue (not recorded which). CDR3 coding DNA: TGTGCCACCAGTGCCGCTGGACTAGCGGGACTAGAGACCCAGTACTTC. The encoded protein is CATSAAGLAGLETQYF.